This TCR beta chain originates from a study of T-cell reconstitution after alpha-beta-depleted transplantation in children. The CDR3 length is 14 residues. V was shortened by 4 bases and J by 1 base, with 10 bases between the two germline ends. This clonotype has a handful of counts. Library preparation (for TCRbeta) was performed with unique molecular identifiers. TCRdb processed the PCR reads anew with MiXCR; each CDR3 protein has one entry. The profile shows 300,000 to 400,000 distinct CDR3 sequences, approximately 12% of them singletons. The source of this sequence is a human donor who donated a stem cell graft to a child with Fanconi anemia. The sequences come from PBMCs, collected from the stem cell graft. The chain joins TRBV12-3 or TRBV12-4 to TRBJ2-5, with D possibly being TRBD1 (6 bases). CDR3 protein: CASSSADSQETQYF. CDR3 coding DNA: TGTGCCAGCAGTTCCGCGGACAGCCAAGAGACCCAGTACTTC.